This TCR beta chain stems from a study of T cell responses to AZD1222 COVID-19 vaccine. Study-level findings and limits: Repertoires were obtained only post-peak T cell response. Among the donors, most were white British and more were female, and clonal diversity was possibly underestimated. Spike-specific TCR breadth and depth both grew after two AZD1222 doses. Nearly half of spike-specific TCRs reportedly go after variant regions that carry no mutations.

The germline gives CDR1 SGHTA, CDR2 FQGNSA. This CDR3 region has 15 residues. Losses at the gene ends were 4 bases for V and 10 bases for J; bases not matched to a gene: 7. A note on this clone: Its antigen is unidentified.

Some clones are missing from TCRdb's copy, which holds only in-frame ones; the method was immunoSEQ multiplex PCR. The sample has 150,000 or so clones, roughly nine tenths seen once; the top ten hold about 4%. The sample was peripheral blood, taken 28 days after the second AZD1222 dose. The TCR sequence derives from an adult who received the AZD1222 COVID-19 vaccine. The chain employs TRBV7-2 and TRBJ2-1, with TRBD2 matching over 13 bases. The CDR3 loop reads CASSWTSGGSWEQFF. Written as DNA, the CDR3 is TGTGCCAGCAGCTGGACTAGCGGGGGTTCGTGGGAGCAGTTCTTC.